The following is a T cell receptor beta chain sequence with its context. Its antigen is not known. CDR3 length: 13 residues. V gave up 10 bases and J gave up 1 base, with 13 bases separating them. Germline V CDR1 and CDR2: ENHRY, SYGVKD. The repertoire was sequenced with immunoSEQ multiplex PCR; TCRdb's copy has only in-frame clones and lacks some. The table records around 99,000 clones, 90% to 95% of them present only once. The entry originates in a study of T cell responses to AZD1222 COVID-19 vaccine. Broader study findings: Among spike-specific TCRs, nearly half reportedly target unmutated variant regions.

The V gene is TRBV10-3, the J gene TRBJ1-1; a possible D gene is TRBD1 (6 bases). The sequence derives from an adult in good health. The sample here was peripheral blood, taken on day 0 of AZD1222 vaccination. This CDR3 is CAKNRVQNTEAFF. CDR3 DNA sequence: TGTGCCAAGAACAGGGTACAGAACACTGAAGCTTTCTTT.